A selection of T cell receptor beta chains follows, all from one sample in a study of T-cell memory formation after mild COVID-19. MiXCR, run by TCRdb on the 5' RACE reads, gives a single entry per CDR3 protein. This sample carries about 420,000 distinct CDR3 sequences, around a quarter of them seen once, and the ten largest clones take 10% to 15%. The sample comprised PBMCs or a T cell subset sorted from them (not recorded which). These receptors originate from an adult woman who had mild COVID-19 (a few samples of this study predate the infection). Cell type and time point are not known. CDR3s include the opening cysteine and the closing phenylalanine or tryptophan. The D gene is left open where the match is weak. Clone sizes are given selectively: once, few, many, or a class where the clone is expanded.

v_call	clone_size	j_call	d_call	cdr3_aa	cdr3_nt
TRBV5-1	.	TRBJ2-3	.	CASSLVSGVADTQYF	TGCGCCAGCAGCTTGGTGTCGGGAGTAGCAGATACGCAGTATTTT
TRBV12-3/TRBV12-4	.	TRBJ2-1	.	CASSPGTHAEQFF	TGTGCCAGCAGTCCCGGGACTCACGCCGAGCAGTTCTTC
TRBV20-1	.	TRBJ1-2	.	CSARDGAGGFTGTYGYTF	TGCAGTGCTAGAGATGGCGCCGGGGGCTTTACAGGGACCTATGGCTACACCTTC
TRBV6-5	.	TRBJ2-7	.	CASSYSSWGAAWEQYF	TGTGCCAGCAGTTACTCGAGCTGGGGTGCGGCTTGGGAGCAGTACTTC
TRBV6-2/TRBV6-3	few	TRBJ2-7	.	CASSQSSATYEQYF	TGTGCCAGCAGCCAATCTAGCGCGACTTACGAGCAGTACTTC
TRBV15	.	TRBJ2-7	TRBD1	CATSIGQGPYEQYF	TGTGCCACCAGCATCGGACAGGGGCCCTACGAGCAGTACTTC
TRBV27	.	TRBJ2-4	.	CASRRDTAKNIQYF	TGTGCCAGCAGGAGGGATACGGCCAAAAACATTCAGTACTTC
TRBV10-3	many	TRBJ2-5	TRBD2	CASGGREETQYF	TGTGCCTCGGGCGGGAGAGAAGAGACCCAGTACTTC
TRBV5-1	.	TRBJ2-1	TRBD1	CASISGTGTGVGEQFF	TGCGCCAGCATTAGCGGCACCGGGACAGGGGTGGGTGAGCAGTTCTTC
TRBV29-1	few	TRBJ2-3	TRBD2	CSVASGSSTDTQYF	TGCAGCGTTGCTAGCGGTTCTAGCACAGATACGCAGTATTTT
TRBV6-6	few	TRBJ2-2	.	CASRSGELFF	TGTGCCAGCAGATCTGGGGAGCTGTTTTTT
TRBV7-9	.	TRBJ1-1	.	CASSGQYEAFF	TGTGCCAGCAGCGGCCAGTATGAAGCTTTCTTT
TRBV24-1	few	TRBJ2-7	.	CATSVQGGYEQYF	TGTGCCACCAGTGTCCAGGGGGGCTACGAGCAGTACTTC
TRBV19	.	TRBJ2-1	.	CASSRELRWEQFF	TGTGCCAGTAGTAGAGAGTTAAGATGGGAGCAGTTCTTC
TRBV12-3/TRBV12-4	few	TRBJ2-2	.	CASSFGKGTGELFF	TGTGCCAGCAGTTTCGGGAAGGGCACCGGGGAGCTGTTTTTT
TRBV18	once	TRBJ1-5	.	CASRRGSGNQPQHF	TGTGCCAGCCGTAGGGGCTCGGGCAATCAGCCCCAGCATTTT
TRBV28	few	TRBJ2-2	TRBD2	CASSLLGLAGPGELFF	TGTGCCAGCAGTTTATTGGGTCTAGCGGGGCCTGGGGAGCTGTTTTTT
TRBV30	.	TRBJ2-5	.	CAWSGGGIQETQYF	TGTGCCTGGAGTGGGGGCGGAATTCAAGAGACCCAGTACTTC
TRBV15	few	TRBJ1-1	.	CATSENTEAFF	TGTGCCACCTCAGAGAACACTGAAGCTTTCTTT
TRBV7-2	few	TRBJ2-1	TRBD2	CASPPTEGTSGVVEQFF	TGTGCCAGCCCCCCGACGGAGGGGACTAGCGGGGTAGTCGAGCAGTTCTTC
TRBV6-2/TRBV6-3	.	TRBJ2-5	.	CASSSLGTSLETQYF	TGTGCCAGCAGTTCCCTCGGGACCTCGTTAGAGACCCAGTACTTC
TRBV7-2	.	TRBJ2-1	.	CASSVGIYNEQFF	TGTGCCAGCAGCGTAGGGATTTACAATGAGCAGTTCTTC
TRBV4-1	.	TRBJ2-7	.	CASSQTLTGYEQYF	TGCGCCAGCAGCCAAACCCTGACAGGCTACGAGCAGTACTTC
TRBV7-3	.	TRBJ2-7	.	CARETGSYEQYF	TGTGCCAGGGAGACAGGATCCTACGAGCAGTACTTC
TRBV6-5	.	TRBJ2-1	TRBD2	CASSYSVPSGSGNEQFF	TGTGCCAGCAGTTACTCGGTGCCTAGCGGGAGTGGTAATGAGCAGTTCTTC
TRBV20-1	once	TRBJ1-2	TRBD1	CSAGTGYGYTF	TGCAGTGCTGGGACAGGGTATGGCTACACCTTC
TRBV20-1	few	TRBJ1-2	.	CSANLNNYGYTF	TGCAGTGCTAACCTAAATAACTATGGCTACACCTTC
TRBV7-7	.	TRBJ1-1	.	CASSLPRGLNTEAFF	TGTGCCAGCAGCTTACCTCGGGGGCTGAACACTGAAGCTTTCTTT
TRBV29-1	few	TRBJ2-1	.	CSVEGVPMFF	TGCAGCGTTGAGGGTGTCCCGATGTTCTTC
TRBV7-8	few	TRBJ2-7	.	CASSLGQDQYEQYF	TGTGCCAGCAGCTTAGGACAGGACCAATACGAGCAGTACTTC
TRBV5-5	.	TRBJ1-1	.	CASSLNRRVVSLNTEAFF	TGTGCCAGCAGCTTGAACCGCAGGGTGGTATCCCTGAACACTGAAGCTTTCTTT
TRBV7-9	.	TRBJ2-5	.	CASTQSQETQYF	TGTGCCAGCACCCAAAGCCAAGAGACCCAGTACTTC
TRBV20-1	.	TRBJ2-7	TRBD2	CSARDGAGGFTYEQYF	TGCAGTGCTAGAGATGGAGCGGGAGGGTTCACCTACGAGCAGTACTTC
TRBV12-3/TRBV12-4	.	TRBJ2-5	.	CASSYREAGETQYF	TGTGCCAGCAGTTATAGGGAGGCTGGGGAGACCCAGTACTTC
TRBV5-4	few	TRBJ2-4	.	CASSLEGGNIQYF	TGTGCCAGCAGCCTCGAAGGGGGGAACATTCAGTACTTC